This T cell receptor (beta chain) was recorded in a study of spatial heterogeneity in lung cancer. Study overall: Alpha-chain sequences were consistently detected in smaller numbers than beta-chain sequences.

This clonotype has a handful of counts. The time point here: blood at routine non-recurrence follow-up after resection. Trimming removed 4 bases from V and 5 bases from J; junction bases left unmatched: 10. The CDR3 sequence is 15 residues long. Germline CDR1 LGHDT, CDR2 YNNKEL (reference sequence). TCRdb re-called the 5' RACE reads with MiXCR, one entry per CDR3 protein. The table includes some 36,000 distinct CDR3 sequences, around 6.9% detected once. The clonotype was recovered from a male donor with early-stage non-small cell lung cancer. This sample comprised PBMCs, obtained at follow-up. This chain joins TRBV3-1 and TRBJ2-7; TRBD2 matches at 8 bases. The DNA of the CDR3 is TGTGCCAGCAGCCGGACGGGAGGGGCTGAAAACGAGCAGTACTTC. It is translated as CASSRTGGAENEQYF.